The 27 T cell receptor beta chains below were found in one sample sequenced in a study of metastatic and nonmetastatic thyroid tumors. TCRdb re-analyzed the PCR reads through MiXCR. The table lists 65,000 to 70,000 clones, approximately 14% of them singletons. No treatment of any kind had been given to any patient before thyroid surgery. The sequenced material came from blood. The receptors were gathered from a male donor with papillary thyroid cancer or a benign thyroid nodule (not recorded which). Some clones in this sample may be carry-over from other donors' samples.

A few counts support this clone. This chain links TRBV6-2 or TRBV6-3 with TRBJ2-7; D uncertain. This CDR3 has 13 amino acids. CDR1 is MNHEY and CDR2 is SVGEGT in the germline V gene. Deletions cut 11 bases from V and 7 bases from J, with 21 bases between. CDR3 loop: CACSGPRPLEQYF. CDR3 nucleotides: TGTGCCTGTTCCGGGCCTCGTCCGTTGGAGCAGTACTTC.

This clone was observed at least ten times. V is TRBV6-1 and J is TRBJ2-3; D is ambiguous. Trimming left V 6 bases short and J 6 bases short, with 16 bases between. CDR3 length: 14 amino acids. The germline V gene encodes CDR1 MNHNS and CDR2 SASEGT. CDR3 in amino acids: CASSPETARDTQYF. CDR3 bases: TGTGCCAGCAGCCCTGAAACGGCTAGGGATACGCAGTATTTT.

The rearrangement joins TRBV12-3 or TRBV12-4 to TRBJ1-1; TRBD1 matches at 8 bases. Trimming at V came to 5 bases and at J to 4 bases, leaving 12 bases not matched to a gene. The CDR3 has 16 residues. This CDR3 reads CASSNQGAPGGTEAFF. CDR3 sequence (DNA): TGTGCCAGCAGTAACCAGGGGGCCCCCGGTGGCACTGAAGCTTTCTTT.

This clone has more than one count but fewer than ten. A much larger clone lies a single base off, so this may be a read error. At the DNA level, this CDR3 is encoded by other sequences in the same sample as well. The chain uses TRBV29-1 and TRBJ2-2; D unclear. The CDR3 is 13 amino acids. Per germline, CDR1 SQVTM and CDR2 ANQGSEA. The CDR3 DNA reads TGCAGCGTTGTGCGTAGCCATACCGGTGAGCTGTTTTTT. It encodes CSVVRSHTGELFF.

This clone was seen at least ten times. The same CDR3 can be traced to other DNA sequences in this sample. V usage is TRBV10-3 and J usage is TRBJ2-7; D is tentatively TRBD1 or TRBD2 (5 bases each). In germline, CDR1 is ENHRY, CDR2 SYGVKD. The V and J ends lost 0 bases and 5 bases respectively, with 8 bases between them. The CDR3 consists of 13 residues. The CDR3, as DNA: TGTGCCATCAGTGAGTCGGGGGTAAACGAGCAGTACGTC. Translated, it gives CAISESGVNEQYV.

At least ten counts were recorded for this clone. The CDR3 loop reads CASRIGTGSNTEAFF. CDR3 DNA: TGTGCCAGTCGGATCGGGACAGGGTCGAACACTGAAGCTTTCTTT. This chain links TRBV3-1 with TRBJ1-1; 9 positions match TRBD1. This CDR3 region has 15 residues. The V segment lost 9 bases and the J segment 1 base; nucleotides outside the gene matches: 9. Germline V gene sequence: CDR1 LGHDT, CDR2 YNNKEL (reference sequence). The full variable domain, rest sourced from reference TRBV3-1 and TRBJ1-1, is DTAVSQTPKYLVTQMGNDKSIKCEQNLGHDTMYWYKQDSKKFLKIMFSYNNKELIINETVPNRFSPKSPDKAHLNLHINSLELGDSAVYFCASRIGTGSNTEAFFGQGTRLTVV.

This clone was seen ten or more times. J is TRBJ2-1 and V is TRBV6-1, with 7 bases lining up with TRBD1. Looked up from germline, CDR1 is MNHNS and CDR2 is SASEGT. V lost 2 bases, J lost 6 bases, and 1 base stayed unmatched. The CDR3 extends over 13 amino acids. The CDR3 DNA reads as TGTGCCAGCAGTGAAACAGGGGCCAATGAGCAGTTCTTC. Its translation is CASSETGANEQFF.

The genes are TRBV10-3 and TRBJ2-2; 10 bases align to TRBD1. V lost 2 bases, J lost 7 bases, and 4 bases stayed unmatched. Germline CDR1 is ENHRY and CDR2 is SYGVKD. The CDR3 has 15 amino acids. Here the CDR3 DNA reads TGTGCCATCAGTGAGGGACAGGGGGAAGTCGGGGAGCTGTTTTTT. Its protein product is CAISEGQGEVGELFF.

This clone was seen a few times. The gene calls are TRBV27 and TRBJ2-7; D perhaps matches TRBD1 (6 bases). CDR1 and CDR2 (germline): MNHEY, SMNVEV (reference sequence). There are 15 residues in the CDR3. With 10 bases removed from V and 5 bases from J, the gap between germline ends came to 24 bases. The CDR3 sequence: CATRPGAIWAHEQYF. CDR3 sequence (DNA): TGTGCCACCCGCCCAGGGGCTATCTGGGCACACGAGCAGTACTTC.

This clone was detected ten times or more. The rearrangement joins TRBV5-1 to TRBJ2-6; TRBD1 matches 7 bases. V dropped 0 bases and J dropped 5; count of bases not matched to a gene: 5. Germline-derived CDR1 and CDR2 are SGHRS and YFSETQ. This CDR3 region has 16 residues. The chain's CDR3 is CASSLVYRGWANVLTF. The CDR3 nucleotides are TGCGCCAGCAGCTTGGTTTACAGGGGATGGGCCAACGTCCTGACTTTC.

V and J are TRBV6-1 and TRBJ2-2; 10 bases align to TRBD2. V lost 7 bases to trimming and J lost 1 base; unmatched junction nucleotides: 6. The CDR3 loop spans 16 amino acids. From germline, CDR1 is MNHNS and CDR2 SASEGT. CDR3 loop: CASTLGLAVNTGELFF. DNA for the CDR3: TGTGCCAGCACCCTAGGACTAGCGGTGAACACCGGGGAGCTGTTTTTT.

This clone has a handful of counts. One base away lies a much larger clone, so this may be a sequencing read error. This sequence joins TRBV19 and TRBJ2-5; D is undetermined. Germline lookup yields CDR1 LNHDA and CDR2 SQIVND (reference sequence). V lost 2 bases and J lost 10, with 8 bases in between. The CDR3 sequence is 11 residues long. The CDR3 reads CASSISKNQYF. CDR3 DNA: TGTGCCAGTAGTATATCTAAGAACCAGTACTTC.

This clone showed up many times. Additional DNA sequences in this sample encode the identical CDR3. This chain links TRBV5-5 with TRBJ2-7, with 10 bases fitting TRBD2. CDR1 is SGHKS, CDR2 YYEKEE, per germline (reference sequence). Losses at the gene ends were 7 bases for V and 6 bases for J; bases not matched to a gene: 10. The CDR3 is 14 residues long. The CDR3 here is CASRRELAGAEQYV. The CDR3, as DNA: TGTGCCAGCCGTAGGGAGCTAGCGGGAGCCGAGCAGTACGTC.

This clone was observed at least ten times. J is TRBJ2-3 and V is TRBV7-9; maybe TRBD2 (6 bases). This CDR3 is built from 15 residues. With 5 bases removed from V and 6 bases from J, the gap between germline ends came to 18 bases. The germline V gene encodes CDR1 SEHNR and CDR2 FQNEAQ (reference sequence). This CDR3 reads CASSPRDSGVDTQYF. The CDR3 nucleotides are TGTGCCAGCAGCCCCCGGGACTCGGGGGTTGATACGCAGTATTTT.

The V and J genes are TRBV20-1 and TRBJ2-7; no firm D call. V was clipped by 6 bases and J by 3 bases, with 12 bases between them. The CDR3 extends over 12 amino acids. The germline gives CDR1 DFQATT, CDR2 SNEGSKA (reference sequence). Here the CDR3 DNA reads TGCAGTGCCCTTCAATGGGTCTACGAGCAGTACTTC. This translates into CSALQWVYEQYF.

CDR3 sequence reads: CTSIYHPRTSGRSYEQYV. DNA for the CDR3: TGCACCAGCATCTACCACCCGAGGACTAGCGGGCGCTCCTACGAGCAGTACGTC. This chain links TRBV5-1 with TRBJ2-7; 11 nucleotides match TRBD2. The CDR3 runs to 18 residues. CDR1 SGHRS and CDR2 YFSETQ come from the germline V gene.

This clone was observed many times. J is TRBJ2-3 and V is TRBV11-1; TRBD2 might be the D (6 bases). Germline V lookup: CDR1 SGHAT, CDR2 FQDESV (reference sequence). This CDR3 region has 16 residues. V lost 5 bases to trimming and J lost 2 bases, with 17 bases between them. CDR3 nucleotide sequence: TGTGCCAGCAGCCCACCCCGAGGACTACCCACAGATACGCAGTATTTT. Translated: CASSPPRGLPTDTQYF.

This clone was seen a handful of times. The gene calls are TRBV6-1 and TRBJ2-7, with D tentatively TRBD2 (6 bases). CDR3 length: 15 amino acids. V gave up 5 bases and J gave up 5 bases, with 19 bases separating them. Germline assignment: CDR1 MNHNS and CDR2 SASEGT. The CDR3 coding sequence is TGTGCCAGCAGTCGTTCGGGGGAAGGCGGGCACGAGCAGTACTTC. Translation: CASSRSGEGGHEQYF.

The sample holds many counts of this clone. This chain links TRBV27 with TRBJ2-7; 7 bases match TRBD2. In germline, CDR1 is MNHEY, CDR2 SMNVEV (reference sequence). CDR3 size: 14 residues. Germline trimming cut 0 bases from V and 2 bases from J; bases unmatched to any gene: 1. The CDR3 DNA is TGTGCCAGCAGTTTATCAGCGGGACCCTACGAGCAGTACTTC. Its protein product is CASSLSAGPYEQYF.

This chain uses TRBV10-2 with TRBJ1-6; 9 positions match TRBD1. Trimming cost V 6 bases and J 10 bases; bases outside gene matches: 16. This CDR3 has 17 residues. In germline, CDR1 is WSHSY, CDR2 SAAADI. This CDR3 is CASRSLLGTGFRSPLHF. CDR3 coding DNA: TGCGCCAGCAGATCTCTCCTCGGGACAGGGTTTAGGTCACCCCTCCACTTT.

This clone was recorded at least ten times. The chain links TRBV28 to TRBJ1-6; TRBD1 matches at 7 bases. Unmatched junction bases numbered 6, after V lost 3 bases and J lost 7 bases. Per the germline V gene, CDR1 is MDHEN and CDR2 is SYDVKM. This CDR3 is built from 15 residues. CDR3 bases: TGTGCCAGCAGTTTGGCGGGACAGCGGAATTCACCCCTCCACTTT. As protein: CASSLAGQRNSPLHF.

This clone was counted many times. A clone one base away is much larger, so this may be a read error. The chain has TRBV28 and TRBJ1-2; no clear D. The germline V gene has CDR1 MDHEN and CDR2 SYDVKM. CDR3 length: 16 amino acids. With 1 base removed from V and 4 bases from J, the gap between germline ends came to 16 bases. CDR3 nucleotide sequence: TGTGCCAGCAGTTTATTAGCGAGGGAGACTAGCTATGGCTACACCTTC. This gives the protein CASSLLARETSYGYTF.

As concerns this clone: A read error is possible here, since a much larger clone lies one base away. Other DNA sequences of this sample code for an identical CDR3. V usage is TRBV5-6 and J usage is TRBJ2-5; D is ambiguous. The CDR3 covers 16 residues. CDR1 and CDR2 (germline): SGHDT, YYEEEE. The V end was cut by 4 bases, the J end by 5 bases, with 21 bases between. CDR3 in DNA: TGTGCCAGCAGCCAAATGGGAACTGAAGCTCGGGAGACCCAGTACTTC. Translated, it gives CASSQMGTEARETQYF.

This clone has at least ten counts. V is TRBV6-2 or TRBV6-3 and J is TRBJ2-7, with 14 bases matching TRBD2. Germline CDR1 and CDR2: MNHEY and SVGEGT. The length of the CDR3 is 14 residues. V lost 6 bases and J lost 7; bases outside the gene matches: 5. The DNA for the CDR3 is TGTGCCAGCAGGGGACTAGCGGGAGCAGGGGAGCAGTACGTC. Amino acid sequence: CASRGLAGAGEQYV.

This clone showed up many times. The chain carries TRBV28 and TRBJ2-7; D may be TRBD2 (5 bases). V was shortened by 1 base and J by 0 bases, with 13 bases between the two germline ends. Germline CDR1 is MDHEN and CDR2 is SYDVKM. This CDR3 comprises 16 residues. This chain's CDR3 is CASSLYRAVSSYEQYF. The CDR3 nucleotides read TGTGCCAGCAGTTTATATAGAGCGGTGAGCTCCTACGAGCAGTACTTC.

This clone was seen ten or more times. The rearrangement uses TRBV18 and TRBJ1-1; D gene unclear. Germline-derived CDR1 and CDR2 are KGHSH and LQKENI. V gave up 1 base and J gave up 2 bases, with 8 bases separating them. The CDR3 is made up of 14 amino acids. CDR3: CASSPQYSNTEAFF. The CDR3 DNA is TGTGCCAGCTCACCACAATACAGCAACACTGAAGCTTTCTTT. The complete variable domain, with remaining parts taken from reference TRBV18 and TRBJ1-1, reads NAGVMQNPRHLVRRRGQEARLRCSPMKGHSHVYWYRQLPEEGLKFMVYLQKENIIDESGMPKERFSAEFPKEGPSILRIQQVVRGDSAAYFCASSPQYSNTEAFFGQGTRLTVV.

This clone was counted at least ten times. This sequence joins TRBV13 and TRBJ1-2; 8 nucleotides agree with TRBD1. The germline gives CDR1 PRHDT, CDR2 FYEKMQ (reference sequence). The CDR3 length is 14 residues. V lost 5 bases, J lost 4 bases, and 6 bases stayed unmatched. For the CDR3, the DNA is TGTGCCAGCAGCCCACAGGGGGGAGGCTATGGCTACACCTTC. Residues: CASSPQGGGYGYTF.